This is a list of T cell receptor beta chains from one sample in a study of cytomegalovirus exposure and HLA in healthy donors. TCRdb's copy holds only in-frame clones and misses some; the assay was immunoSEQ multiplex PCR. In the table there are about 150,000 clones, roughly 82% of which are singletons. Sequenced: PBMCs. All receptors derive from a woman aged 50 to 60 in good health and CMV-seropositive. Both conserved end residues are part of each CDR3. Each record gives: D gene, clone size, V gene, J gene, CDR3 DNA, CDR3 protein. The D gene is left open where the match is weak. Size values are once, few and many counts, or a class for expanded clones, and some rows have none.

d_gene: NA; abundance: NA; v_gene: TRBV19; j_gene: TRBJ2-1; CDR3nt: TGTGCCAGTAGTATGAGGGGGGGAACCTACAATGAGCAGTTCTTC; CDR3aa: CASSMRGGTYNEQFF
d_gene: NA; abundance: NA; v_gene: TRBV29-1; j_gene: TRBJ2-1; CDR3nt: TGCAGCGTTGAAGTTAAATACAATGAGCAGTTCTTC; CDR3aa: CSVEVKYNEQFF
d_gene: NA; abundance: NA; v_gene: TRBV6-6; j_gene: TRBJ2-1; CDR3nt: TGTGCCAGCAGCCCCCGGGGGATGGACTACAATGAGCAGTTCTTC; CDR3aa: CASSPRGMDYNEQFF
d_gene: NA; abundance: NA; v_gene: TRBV6-6; j_gene: TRBJ1-3; CDR3nt: TGTGCCAGCACTTGGCCAGGGGCAGGAAACACCATATATTTT; CDR3aa: CASTWPGAGNTIYF
d_gene: TRBD1; abundance: few; v_gene: TRBV5-1; j_gene: TRBJ2-3; CDR3nt: TGCGCCAGCAGCGCAGGGGGAGATACGCAGTATTTT; CDR3aa: CASSAGGDTQYF
d_gene: NA; abundance: NA; v_gene: TRBV11-2; j_gene: TRBJ1-1; CDR3nt: TGTGCCAGCAGATATACTACCGTGTGGACTGAAGCTTTCTTT; CDR3aa: CASRYTTVWTEAFF
d_gene: NA; abundance: few; v_gene: TRBV5-6; j_gene: TRBJ2-7; CDR3nt: TGTGCCAGCAGCTCATACGGGGGGCACAACCGATACGAGCAGTACTTC; CDR3aa: CASSSYGGHNRYEQYF
d_gene: NA; abundance: few; v_gene: TRBV9; j_gene: TRBJ1-3; CDR3nt: TGTGCCAGCAGCGTAGAGGGGACTGGAAACACCATATATTTT; CDR3aa: CASSVEGTGNTIYF
d_gene: NA; abundance: NA; v_gene: TRBV13; j_gene: TRBJ2-7; CDR3nt: TGTGCCAGCAGCGGAGGAGGGCCCGGGAACGAGCAGTACTTC; CDR3aa: CASSGGGPGNEQYF
d_gene: NA; abundance: NA; v_gene: TRBV27; j_gene: TRBJ1-5; CDR3nt: TGTGCCAGCAGTTTATTGGGGCGGAGCAATCAGCCCCAGCATTTT; CDR3aa: CASSLLGRSNQPQHF
d_gene: NA; abundance: NA; v_gene: TRBV18; j_gene: TRBJ2-3; CDR3nt: TGTGCCAGCACTGAAATGGGCACAGATACGCAGTATTTT; CDR3aa: CASTEMGTDTQYF
d_gene: NA; abundance: NA; v_gene: TRBV30; j_gene: TRBJ2-3; CDR3nt: TGTGCCTGGACAGGGTGGGGAGATACGCAGTATTTT; CDR3aa: CAWTGWGDTQYF
d_gene: TRBD1; abundance: NA; v_gene: TRBV7-9; j_gene: TRBJ1-6; CDR3nt: TGTGCCAGCAGCAAGGGACAGGCCGCTTCACCCCTCCACTTT; CDR3aa: CASSKGQAASPLHF
d_gene: TRBD2; abundance: NA; v_gene: TRBV5-6; j_gene: TRBJ2-3; CDR3nt: TGTGCCAGCAGCCCTCGGCTAGCGGCGACTAGCACAGATACGCAGTATTTT; CDR3aa: CASSPRLAATSTDTQYF
d_gene: TRBD1; abundance: NA; v_gene: TRBV6-1; j_gene: TRBJ1-2; CDR3nt: TGTGCCAGCAGTGAACAGGGGGCGAGAGGCTACACCTTC; CDR3aa: CASSEQGARGYTF
d_gene: NA; abundance: NA; v_gene: TRBV29-1; j_gene: TRBJ1-1; CDR3nt: TGCAGCGTGACAGAAAACACTGAAGCTTTCTTT; CDR3aa: CSVTENTEAFF
d_gene: TRBD1; abundance: NA; v_gene: TRBV4-2; j_gene: TRBJ2-3; CDR3nt: TGTGCCAGCAGCCAAGTGGGGACAGGGGACACAGATACGCAGTATTTT; CDR3aa: CASSQVGTGDTDTQYF
d_gene: NA; abundance: NA; v_gene: TRBV19; j_gene: TRBJ1-2; CDR3nt: TGTGCCAGCCGGAACTTAGCCGCTAGCCTCTCGGACTATGGCTACACCTTC; CDR3aa: CASRNLAASLSDYGYTF
d_gene: TRBD1; abundance: NA; v_gene: TRBV2; j_gene: TRBJ2-7; CDR3nt: TGTGCCAGCAGTCCAAACAGGGGGCCCTACGAGCAGTACTTC; CDR3aa: CASSPNRGPYEQYF
d_gene: TRBD1; abundance: NA; v_gene: TRBV19; j_gene: TRBJ2-4; CDR3nt: TGTGCCAGTAAGGACAGGGGGCACATTCAGTACTTC; CDR3aa: CASKDRGHIQYF
d_gene: NA; abundance: NA; v_gene: TRBV18; j_gene: TRBJ1-2; CDR3nt: TGTGCCAGCTCACTCACCCAGGGGAGTCGTAACTATGGCTACACCTTC; CDR3aa: CASSLTQGSRNYGYTF
d_gene: NA; abundance: few; v_gene: TRBV6-1; j_gene: TRBJ1-2; CDR3nt: TGTGCCAGCAGTTCCGGGGGCTATGGCTACACCTTC; CDR3aa: CASSSGGYGYTF
d_gene: NA; abundance: NA; v_gene: TRBV28; j_gene: TRBJ1-4; CDR3nt: TGTGCCAGCAGCTACAGCTCAAGGCGTCGGAAACTGTTTTTT; CDR3aa: CASSYSSRRRKLFF
d_gene: TRBD1; abundance: few; v_gene: TRBV2; j_gene: TRBJ2-7; CDR3nt: TGTGCCAGCAGTGAAAGGGGACAGGGTCCCTACGAGCAGTACTTC; CDR3aa: CASSERGQGPYEQYF
d_gene: NA; abundance: NA; v_gene: TRBV27; j_gene: TRBJ2-1; CDR3nt: TGTGCCAGCAGTTCCTCAGGCTACAATGAGCAGTTCTTC; CDR3aa: CASSSSGYNEQFF
d_gene: TRBD1; abundance: NA; v_gene: TRBV7-8; j_gene: TRBJ1-2; CDR3nt: TGTGCCAGCAGCCAGGGACAGGGGGTAGAGGGCTACACCTTC; CDR3aa: CASSQGQGVEGYTF
d_gene: TRBD2; abundance: NA; v_gene: TRBV19; j_gene: TRBJ2-1; CDR3nt: TGTGCCAGTAGTATGGTAGCGGGGGGGTCAATGGATGAGCAGTTCTTC; CDR3aa: CASSMVAGGSMDEQFF
d_gene: NA; abundance: once; v_gene: TRBV9; j_gene: TRBJ2-4; CDR3nt: TGTGCCAGCAGCGTAGGTTCGGGGGGCCTAGCCAAAAACATTCAGTACTTC; CDR3aa: CASSVGSGGLAKNIQYF
d_gene: NA; abundance: NA; v_gene: TRBV6-4; j_gene: TRBJ1-5; CDR3nt: TGTGCCAGGAGGGCGGGAAGGACTGGCAATCAGCCCCAGCATTTT; CDR3aa: CARRAGRTGNQPQHF
d_gene: TRBD1; abundance: NA; v_gene: TRBV18; j_gene: TRBJ1-2; CDR3nt: TGTGCCAGCTCACCGGAACAGGGGAACTATGGCTACACCTTC; CDR3aa: CASSPEQGNYGYTF
d_gene: TRBD1; abundance: NA; v_gene: TRBV6-5; j_gene: TRBJ1-6; CDR3nt: TGTGCCAGCAGACTTGGGACAGAAAATTCACCCCTCCACTTT; CDR3aa: CASRLGTENSPLHF
d_gene: NA; abundance: NA; v_gene: TRBV27; j_gene: TRBJ1-3; CDR3nt: TGTGCCAGCAGTCGAGGGGGCTCTGGAAACACCATATATTTT; CDR3aa: CASSRGGSGNTIYF
d_gene: NA; abundance: NA; v_gene: TRBV18; j_gene: TRBJ2-7; CDR3nt: TGTGCCAGCTCACCGGGTCGGCAGGGAAGCGAGCAGTACTTC; CDR3aa: CASSPGRQGSEQYF
d_gene: TRBD1; abundance: NA; v_gene: TRBV5-6; j_gene: TRBJ1-5; CDR3nt: TGTGCCAGCAGCGCGGACAGGGGAAATAGCAATCAGCCCCAGCATTTT; CDR3aa: CASSADRGNSNQPQHF
d_gene: NA; abundance: NA; v_gene: TRBV30; j_gene: TRBJ1-1; CDR3nt: TGTGCCTGGAGGTTCGGGGCTGAAGCTTTCTTT; CDR3aa: CAWRFGAEAFF
d_gene: NA; abundance: NA; v_gene: TRBV29-1; j_gene: TRBJ2-7; CDR3nt: TGCAGCGTTGAAGCCGGGACATCATCCTACGAGCAGTACTTC; CDR3aa: CSVEAGTSSYEQYF
d_gene: NA; abundance: few; v_gene: TRBV5-6; j_gene: TRBJ2-1; CDR3nt: TGTGCCAGCAGCGTCAGGGGTAGTATCGATGAGCAGTTCTTC; CDR3aa: CASSVRGSIDEQFF
d_gene: NA; abundance: once; v_gene: TRBV25-1; j_gene: TRBJ1-2; CDR3nt: TGTGCCAGCACCCCGGGGGGGACACAAGGCGGCTATGGCTACACCTTC; CDR3aa: CASTPGGTQGGYGYTF
d_gene: NA; abundance: NA; v_gene: TRBV19; j_gene: TRBJ1-6; CDR3nt: TGTGCCAGTAGTATTTCGGTACAGGCTCTTTCACCCCTCCACTTT; CDR3aa: CASSISVQALSPLHF
d_gene: TRBD1; abundance: NA; v_gene: TRBV6-6; j_gene: TRBJ1-6; CDR3nt: TGTGCCAGCAGTCGGGACAGCTATTCACCCCTCCACTTT; CDR3aa: CASSRDSYSPLHF
d_gene: NA; abundance: NA; v_gene: TRBV13; j_gene: TRBJ2-3; CDR3nt: TGTGCCAGCAGCTCTGCAGGGGACCTCAGATTGGATACGCAGTATTTT; CDR3aa: CASSSAGDLRLDTQYF
d_gene: NA; abundance: NA; v_gene: TRBV6-5; j_gene: TRBJ1-5; CDR3nt: TGTGCCAGCAGCTCCGACAGAAATAGCAATCAGCCCCAGCATTTT; CDR3aa: CASSSDRNSNQPQHF
d_gene: TRBD1; abundance: once; v_gene: TRBV15; j_gene: TRBJ1-2; CDR3nt: TGTGCCACCAGCAGAGATAGGCAGGGGGCATTTGGCTACACCTTC; CDR3aa: CATSRDRQGAFGYTF
d_gene: NA; abundance: NA; v_gene: TRBV11-2; j_gene: TRBJ2-7; CDR3nt: TGTGCCAGCAGCTTTGTGGGGCCCATGGGTCCCGAGCAGTACTTC; CDR3aa: CASSFVGPMGPEQYF
d_gene: TRBD1; abundance: NA; v_gene: TRBV30; j_gene: TRBJ1-4; CDR3nt: TGTGCCTGGAGTGGGGACAGTCTCAATGAAAAACTGTTTTTT; CDR3aa: CAWSGDSLNEKLFF